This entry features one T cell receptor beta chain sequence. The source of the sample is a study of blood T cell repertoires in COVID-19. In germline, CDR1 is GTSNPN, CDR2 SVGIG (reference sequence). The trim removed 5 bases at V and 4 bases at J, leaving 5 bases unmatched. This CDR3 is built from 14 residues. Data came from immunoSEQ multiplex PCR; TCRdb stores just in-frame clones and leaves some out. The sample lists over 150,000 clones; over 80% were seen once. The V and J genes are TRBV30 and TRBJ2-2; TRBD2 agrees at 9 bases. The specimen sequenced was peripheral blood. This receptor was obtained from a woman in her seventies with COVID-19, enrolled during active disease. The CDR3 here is CAWDGGRATGELFF. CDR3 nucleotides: TGTGCCTGGGATGGCGGGAGGGCCACCGGGGAGCTGTTTTTT.